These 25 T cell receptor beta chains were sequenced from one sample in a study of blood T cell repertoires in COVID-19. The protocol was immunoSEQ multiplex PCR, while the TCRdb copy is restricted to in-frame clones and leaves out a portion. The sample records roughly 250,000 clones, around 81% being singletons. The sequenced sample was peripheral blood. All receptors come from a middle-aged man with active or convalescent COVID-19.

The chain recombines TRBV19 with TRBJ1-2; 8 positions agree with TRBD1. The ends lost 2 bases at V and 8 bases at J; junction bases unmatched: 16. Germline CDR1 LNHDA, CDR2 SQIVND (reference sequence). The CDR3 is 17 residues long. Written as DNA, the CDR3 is TGTGCCAGTAGTATAAGAGGACAGGGAGCAGGAGCGGGAGGCTACACCTTC. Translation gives CASSIRGQGAGAGGYTF.

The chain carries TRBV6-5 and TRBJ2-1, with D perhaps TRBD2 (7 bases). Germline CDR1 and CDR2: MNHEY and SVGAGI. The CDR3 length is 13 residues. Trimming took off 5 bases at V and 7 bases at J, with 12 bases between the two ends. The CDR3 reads CASSNRGGNEQFF. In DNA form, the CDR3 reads TGTGCCAGCAGTAATAGGGGGGGGAATGAGCAGTTCTTC.

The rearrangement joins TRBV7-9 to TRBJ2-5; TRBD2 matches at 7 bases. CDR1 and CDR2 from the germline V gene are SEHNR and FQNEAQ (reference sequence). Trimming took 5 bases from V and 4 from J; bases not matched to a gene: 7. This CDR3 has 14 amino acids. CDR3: CASSRAVAGETQYF. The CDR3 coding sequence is TGTGCCAGCAGCCGCGCGGTAGCGGGAGAGACCCAGTACTTC.

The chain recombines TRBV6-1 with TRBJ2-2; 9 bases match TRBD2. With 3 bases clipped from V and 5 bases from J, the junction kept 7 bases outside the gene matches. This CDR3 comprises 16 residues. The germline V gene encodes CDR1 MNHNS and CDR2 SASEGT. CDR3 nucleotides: TGTGCCAGCAGTGAGGCCGCTAGCGGGGTAACCGGGGAGCTGTTTTTT. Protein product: CASSEAASGVTGELFF.

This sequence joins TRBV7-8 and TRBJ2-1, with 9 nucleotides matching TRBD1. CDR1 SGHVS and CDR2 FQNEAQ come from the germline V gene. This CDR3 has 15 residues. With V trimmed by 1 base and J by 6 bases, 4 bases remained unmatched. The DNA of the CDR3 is TGTGCCAGCAGCTTAGACAGGGGGCGCTTCAATGAGCAGTTCTTC. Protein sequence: CASSLDRGRFNEQFF.

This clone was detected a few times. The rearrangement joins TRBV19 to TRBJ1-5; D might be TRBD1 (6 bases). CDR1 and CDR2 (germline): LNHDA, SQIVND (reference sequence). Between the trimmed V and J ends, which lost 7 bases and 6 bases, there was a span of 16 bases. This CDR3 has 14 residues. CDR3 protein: CASTHSRGPQPQHF. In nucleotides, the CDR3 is TGTGCCAGTACCCACAGCAGGGGCCCTCAGCCCCAGCATTTT.

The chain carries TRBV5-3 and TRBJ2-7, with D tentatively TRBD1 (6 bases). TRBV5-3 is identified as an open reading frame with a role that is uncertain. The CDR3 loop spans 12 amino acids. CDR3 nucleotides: TGTGTCCCTCCAGACAGGTGCAACGAGCAGTACTTC. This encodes CVPPDRCNEQYF.

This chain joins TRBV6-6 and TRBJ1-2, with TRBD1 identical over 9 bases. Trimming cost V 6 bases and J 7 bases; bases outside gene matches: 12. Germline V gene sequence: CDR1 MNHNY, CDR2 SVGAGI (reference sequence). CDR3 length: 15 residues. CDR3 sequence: CASSRTGDDASGYTF. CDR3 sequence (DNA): TGTGCCAGCAGCCGGACAGGGGATGACGCGTCTGGCTACACCTTC.

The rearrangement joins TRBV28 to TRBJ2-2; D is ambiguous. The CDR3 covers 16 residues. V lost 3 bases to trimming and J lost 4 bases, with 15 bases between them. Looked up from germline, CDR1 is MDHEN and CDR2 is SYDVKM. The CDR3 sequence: CASSFAGFRVTGELFF. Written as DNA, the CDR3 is TGTGCCAGCAGTTTTGCCGGGTTTCGCGTCACCGGGGAGCTGTTTTTT.

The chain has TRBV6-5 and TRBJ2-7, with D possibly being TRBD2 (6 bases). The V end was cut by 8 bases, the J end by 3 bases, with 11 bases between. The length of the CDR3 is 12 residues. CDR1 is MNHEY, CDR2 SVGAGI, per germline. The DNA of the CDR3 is TGTGCCAGCGGAGGGGACGTCTACGAGCAGTACTTC. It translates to CASGGDVYEQYF.

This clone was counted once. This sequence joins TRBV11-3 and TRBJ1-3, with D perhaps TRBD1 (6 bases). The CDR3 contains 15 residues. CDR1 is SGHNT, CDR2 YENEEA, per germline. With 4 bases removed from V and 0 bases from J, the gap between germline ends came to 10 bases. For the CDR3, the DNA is TGTGCCAGCAGCTCGGGGGGCAGCTCTGGAAACACCATATATTTT. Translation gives CASSSGGSSGNTIYF. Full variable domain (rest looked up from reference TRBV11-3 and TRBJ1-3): EAGVVQSPRYKIIEKKQPVAFWCNPISGHNTLYWYLQNLGQGPELLIRYENEEAVDDSQLPKDRFSAERLKGVDSTLKIQPAELGDSAVYLCASSSGGSSGNTIYFGEGSWLTVV.

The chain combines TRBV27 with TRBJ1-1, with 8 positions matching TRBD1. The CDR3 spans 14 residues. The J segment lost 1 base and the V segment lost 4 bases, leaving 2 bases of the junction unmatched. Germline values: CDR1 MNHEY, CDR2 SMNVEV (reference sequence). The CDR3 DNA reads TGTGCCAGCAGTTCCAGGGGGCAGAACACTGAAGCTTTCTTT. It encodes CASSSRGQNTEAFF.

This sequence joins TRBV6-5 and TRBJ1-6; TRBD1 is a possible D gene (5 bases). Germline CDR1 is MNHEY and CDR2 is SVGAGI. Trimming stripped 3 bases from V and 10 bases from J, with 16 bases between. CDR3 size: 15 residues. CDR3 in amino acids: CASSYYQGSSSPLHF. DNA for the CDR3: TGTGCCAGCAGTTATTACCAGGGTAGTAGCTCACCCCTCCACTTT.

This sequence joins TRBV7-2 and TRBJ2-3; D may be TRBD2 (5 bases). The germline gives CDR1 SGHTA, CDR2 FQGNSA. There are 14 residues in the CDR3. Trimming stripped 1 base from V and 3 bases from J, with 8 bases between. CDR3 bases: TGTGCCAGCAGCTTAGATCGGGGTACAGATACGCAGTATTTT. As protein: CASSLDRGTDTQYF. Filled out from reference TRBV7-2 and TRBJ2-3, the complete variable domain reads GAGVSQSPSNKVTEKGKDVELRCDPISGHTALYWYRQSLGQGLEFLIYFQGNSAPDKSGLPSDRFSAERTGGSVSTLTIQRTQQEDSAVYLCASSLDRGTDTQYFGPGTRLTVL.

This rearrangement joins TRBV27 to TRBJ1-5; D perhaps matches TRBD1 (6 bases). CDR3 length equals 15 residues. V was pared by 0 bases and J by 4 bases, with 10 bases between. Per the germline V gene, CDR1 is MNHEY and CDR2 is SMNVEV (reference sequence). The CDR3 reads CASSLSTGWNQPQHF. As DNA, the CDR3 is TGTGCCAGCAGTTTATCTACAGGGTGGAATCAGCCCCAGCATTTT.

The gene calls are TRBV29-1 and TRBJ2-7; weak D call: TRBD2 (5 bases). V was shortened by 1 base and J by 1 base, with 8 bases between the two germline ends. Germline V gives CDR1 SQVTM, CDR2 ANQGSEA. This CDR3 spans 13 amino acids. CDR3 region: CSVEGRGSYEQYF. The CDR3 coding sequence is TGCAGCGTTGAAGGCCGGGGATCCTACGAGCAGTACTTC.

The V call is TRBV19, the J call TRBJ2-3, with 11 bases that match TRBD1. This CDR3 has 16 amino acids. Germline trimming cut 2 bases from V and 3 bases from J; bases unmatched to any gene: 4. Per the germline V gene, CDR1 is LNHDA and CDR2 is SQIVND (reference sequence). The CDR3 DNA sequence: TGTGCCAGTAGTATACGGGGACAGGGGGGAACAGATACGCAGTATTTT. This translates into CASSIRGQGGTDTQYF.

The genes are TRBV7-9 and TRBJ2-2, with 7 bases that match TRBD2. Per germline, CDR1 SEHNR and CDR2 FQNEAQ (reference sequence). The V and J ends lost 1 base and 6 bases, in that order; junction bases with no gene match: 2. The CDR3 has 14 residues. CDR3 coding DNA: TGTGCCAGCAGCTTAGAGACTAGCCCCGGGGAGCTGTTTTTT. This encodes CASSLETSPGELFF.

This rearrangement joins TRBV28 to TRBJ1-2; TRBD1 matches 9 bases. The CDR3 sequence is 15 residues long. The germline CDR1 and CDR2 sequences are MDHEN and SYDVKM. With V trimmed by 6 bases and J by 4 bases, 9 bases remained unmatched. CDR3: CASRTGTGFSYGYTF. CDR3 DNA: TGTGCCAGCAGAACCGGGACAGGGTTTTCCTATGGCTACACCTTC.

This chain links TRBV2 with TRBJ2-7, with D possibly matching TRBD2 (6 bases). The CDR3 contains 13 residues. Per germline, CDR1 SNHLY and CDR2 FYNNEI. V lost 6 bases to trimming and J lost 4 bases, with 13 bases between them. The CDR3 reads CASRGGLTYEQYF. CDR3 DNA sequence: TGTGCCAGCAGGGGGGGTCTTACTTACGAGCAGTACTTC.

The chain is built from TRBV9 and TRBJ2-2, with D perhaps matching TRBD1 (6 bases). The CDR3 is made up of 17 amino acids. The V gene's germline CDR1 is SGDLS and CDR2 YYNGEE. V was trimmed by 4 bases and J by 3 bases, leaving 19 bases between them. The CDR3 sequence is CASSSTTWGQDTGELFF. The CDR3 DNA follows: TGTGCCAGCAGCTCCACTACATGGGGGCAGGACACCGGGGAGCTGTTTTTT.

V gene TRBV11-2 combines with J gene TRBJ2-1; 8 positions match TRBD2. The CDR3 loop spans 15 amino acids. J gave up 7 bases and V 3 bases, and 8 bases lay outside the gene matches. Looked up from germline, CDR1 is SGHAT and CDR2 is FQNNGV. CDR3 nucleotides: TGTGCCAGCAGCTTTGAGCGGGGGATTCTGAATGAGCAGTTCTTC. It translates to CASSFERGILNEQFF.

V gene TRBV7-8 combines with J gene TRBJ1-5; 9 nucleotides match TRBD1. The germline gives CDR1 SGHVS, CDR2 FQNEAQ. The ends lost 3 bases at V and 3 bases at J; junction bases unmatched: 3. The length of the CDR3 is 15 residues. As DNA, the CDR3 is TGTGCCAGCAGCTTGGGACAGGGTTTCAATCAGCCCCAGCATTTT. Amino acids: CASSLGQGFNQPQHF.

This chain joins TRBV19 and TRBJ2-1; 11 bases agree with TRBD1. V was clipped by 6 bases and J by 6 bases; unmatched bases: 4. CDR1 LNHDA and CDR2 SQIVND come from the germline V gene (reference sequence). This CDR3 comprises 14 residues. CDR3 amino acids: CASRTGQGVNEQFF. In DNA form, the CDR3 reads TGTGCCAGTAGAACGGGACAGGGGGTCAATGAGCAGTTCTTC.

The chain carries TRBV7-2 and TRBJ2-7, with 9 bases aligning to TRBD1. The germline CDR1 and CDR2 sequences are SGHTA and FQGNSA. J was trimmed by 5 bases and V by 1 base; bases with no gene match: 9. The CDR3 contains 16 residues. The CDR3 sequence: CASSLDRGQGWDEQYF. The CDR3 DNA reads TGTGCCAGCAGCTTAGATAGGGGACAGGGATGGGACGAGCAGTACTTC.